This T cell receptor (beta chain) was recovered during a study of T cells expressing NK-cell markers. Study observations and caveats: The study left the HCMV specificity of expanded NKG2C+ T cell clones unresolved.

For this clonotype: Its antigen remains unknown.

TCRdb reanalyzed the 5' RACE reads, giving one entry per CDR3 protein sequence and no DNA. The sample table sets out fewer than 400,000 distinct CDR3 sequences. The material sequenced was blood T cells: a sorted CD56 or NKG2C T cell subset, CD4+ or CD8+ T cells, or bulk PBMC T cells (not recorded which). The TCR was taken from a woman aged 50 to 65 in good health.

The CDR3 sequence is CASTLSGLGSPLHF. The chain links TRBV5-1 to TRBJ1-6. CDR1 SGHRS and CDR2 YFSETQ come from the germline V gene. The CDR3 runs 14 residues. The full variable domain, rest sourced from reference TRBV5-1 and TRBJ1-6, is KAGVTQTPRYLIKTRGQQVTLSCSPISGHRSVSWYQQTPGQGLQFLFEYFSETQRNKGNFPGRFSGRQFSNSRSEMNVSTLELGDSALYLCASTLSGLGSPLHFGNGTRLTVT.